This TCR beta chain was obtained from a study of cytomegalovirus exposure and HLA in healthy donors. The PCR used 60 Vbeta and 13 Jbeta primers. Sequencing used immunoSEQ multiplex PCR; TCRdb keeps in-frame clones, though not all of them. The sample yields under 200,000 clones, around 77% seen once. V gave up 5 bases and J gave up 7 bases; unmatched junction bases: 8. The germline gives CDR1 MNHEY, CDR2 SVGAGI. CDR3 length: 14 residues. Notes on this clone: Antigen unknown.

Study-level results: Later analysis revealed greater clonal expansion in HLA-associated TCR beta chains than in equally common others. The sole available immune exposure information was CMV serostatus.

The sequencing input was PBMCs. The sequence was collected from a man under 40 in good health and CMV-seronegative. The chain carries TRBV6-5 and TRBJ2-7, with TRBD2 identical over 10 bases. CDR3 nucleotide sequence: TGTGCCAGCAGTGGGACTAGCGCCCAGTTAGAGCAGTACTTC. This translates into CASSGTSAQLEQYF.